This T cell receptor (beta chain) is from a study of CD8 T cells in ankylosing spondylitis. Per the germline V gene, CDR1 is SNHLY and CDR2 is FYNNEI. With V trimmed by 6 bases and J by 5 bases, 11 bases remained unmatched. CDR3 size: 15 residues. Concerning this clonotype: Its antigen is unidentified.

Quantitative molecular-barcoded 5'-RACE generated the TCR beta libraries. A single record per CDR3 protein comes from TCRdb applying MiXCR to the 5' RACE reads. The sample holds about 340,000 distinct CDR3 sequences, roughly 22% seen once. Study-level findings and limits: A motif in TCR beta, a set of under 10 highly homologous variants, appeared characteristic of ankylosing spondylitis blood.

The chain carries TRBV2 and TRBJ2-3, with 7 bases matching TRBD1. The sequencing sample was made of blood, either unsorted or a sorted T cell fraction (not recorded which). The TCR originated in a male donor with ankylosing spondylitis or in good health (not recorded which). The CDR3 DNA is TGTGCCAGCAGCTTTGGGACAGTGCCTCAAGATACGCAGTATTTT. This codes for CASSFGTVPQDTQYF.